The 10 T cell receptor beta chains below were found in one sample sequenced in a study of cytomegalovirus exposure and HLA in healthy donors. Primers: 60 Vbeta forward and 13 Jbeta reverse. Assay: immunoSEQ multiplex PCR; the TCRdb copy retains only in-frame clones and omits some. Of roughly 99,000 clones detected, about 74% appear once; the ten largest clones hold 16%. Input material: PBMCs. The source of these receptors is a man between 60 and 70 years old in good health and CMV-seropositive.

This rearrangement joins TRBV6-5 to TRBJ1-6; D perhaps matches TRBD1 (5 bases). V lost 8 bases, J lost 4 bases, and 9 bases lay in between. Germline V lookup: CDR1 MNHEY, CDR2 SVGAGI. This CDR3 is built from 13 residues. CDR3: CASATEYNSPLHF. CDR3 coding DNA: TGTGCCAGCGCGACAGAGTATAATTCACCCCTCCACTTT.

V usage is TRBV9 and J usage is TRBJ2-1; D is ambiguous. The V and J ends lost 4 bases and 7 bases respectively, with 12 bases between them. CDR1 is SGDLS, CDR2 YYNGEE, per germline. There are 13 residues in the CDR3. CDR3 coding DNA: TGTGCCAGCAGCATAGGACGGCGGAATGAGCAGTTCTTC. It specifies CASSIGRRNEQFF.

The genes are TRBV4-2 and TRBJ2-5; 11 bases match TRBD1. The germline CDR1 and CDR2 sequences are LGHNA and YNFKEQ. The V and J ends lost 1 base and 4 bases, in that order; junction bases with no gene match: 5. This CDR3 is 16 amino acids long. The CDR3: CASSQVAGTGGETQYF. The DNA of the CDR3 is TGTGCCAGCAGCCAAGTCGCCGGGACAGGGGGAGAGACCCAGTACTTC.

The chain joins TRBV18 to TRBJ2-5, with D possibly being TRBD2 (5 bases). Germline V CDR1 and CDR2: KGHSH, LQKENI. Trimming removed 3 bases from V and 0 bases from J, with 14 bases in between. The CDR3 runs to 16 residues. The CDR3 DNA reads TGTGCCAGCTCACCGACGATGAGGGTTAACCAAGAGACCCAGTACTTC. Amino acid sequence: CASSPTMRVNQETQYF.

The rearrangement joins TRBV19 to TRBJ2-3; 9 bases are shared with TRBD1. There are 16 residues in the CDR3. Trimming removed 7 bases from V and 3 bases from J; junction bases left unmatched: 11. Germline CDR1 is LNHDA and CDR2 is SQIVND (reference sequence). The CDR3 loop is CASNEPGQGPTDTQYF. In nucleotides, the CDR3 is TGTGCCAGTAACGAACCGGGACAGGGACCGACAGATACGCAGTATTTT.

The chain uses TRBV14 and TRBJ1-1, with 8 bases aligning to TRBD1. The CDR3 has 14 amino acids. Germline V CDR1 and CDR2: SGHDN, FVKESK. J gave up 6 bases and V 0 bases, and 3 bases lay outside the gene matches. The CDR3 reads CASSQDRGLSEAFF. Written as DNA, the CDR3 is TGTGCCAGCAGCCAAGACAGGGGGCTGTCTGAAGCTTTCTTT.

This chain connects TRBV5-1 to TRBJ2-7; D might be TRBD2 (5 bases). The CDR3 is 15 residues long. Trimming took 1 base from V and 5 from J, leaving 16 bases between them. CDR1 and CDR2 (germline): SGHRS, YFSETQ. In DNA form, the CDR3 reads TGCGCCAGCAGCTTGTCCGGGGTCGTCCGGGACGAGCAGTACTTC. Protein product: CASSLSGVVRDEQYF.

The chain links TRBV7-6 to TRBJ2-2; 9 bases match TRBD2. The ends lost 1 base at V and 4 bases at J; junction bases unmatched: 4. CDR3 length equals 16 residues. Germline CDR1 and CDR2: SGHVS and FNYEAQ. CDR3 bases: TGTGCCAGCAGCTTAGTCCTAGCGGGGTCCACCGGGGAGCTGTTTTTT. Translating it yields CASSLVLAGSTGELFF.

The chain employs TRBV12-5 and TRBJ1-5, with D maybe TRBD1 (6 bases). The V gene lost 5 bases and the J gene lost 6 bases, with 11 bases spanning the gap. Looked up from germline, CDR1 is LGHNT and CDR2 is FRNRAP. This CDR3 spans 13 amino acids. The CDR3 nucleotides read TGTGCTAGTGGTATAGAGGACAGTCAGCCCCAGCATTTT. Protein sequence: CASGIEDSQPQHF.

The CDR3 nucleotides are TGTGCCAGCTCACCACAGAAATTGGGAGGGTCTGGGGCCAACGTCCTGACTTTC. This translates into CASSPQKLGGSGANVLTF. This chain uses TRBV18 with TRBJ2-6; 7 positions agree with TRBD2. V gave up 1 base and J gave up 1 base; unmatched junction bases: 7. CDR1 is KGHSH, CDR2 LQKENI, per germline. The CDR3 contains 18 residues. The full variable domain, completed using reference TRBV18 and TRBJ2-6, is NAGVMQNPRHLVRRRGQEARLRCSPMKGHSHVYWYRQLPEEGLKFMVYLQKENIIDESGMPKERFSAEFPKEGPSILRIQQVVRGDSAAYFCASSPQKLGGSGANVLTFGAGSRLTVL.